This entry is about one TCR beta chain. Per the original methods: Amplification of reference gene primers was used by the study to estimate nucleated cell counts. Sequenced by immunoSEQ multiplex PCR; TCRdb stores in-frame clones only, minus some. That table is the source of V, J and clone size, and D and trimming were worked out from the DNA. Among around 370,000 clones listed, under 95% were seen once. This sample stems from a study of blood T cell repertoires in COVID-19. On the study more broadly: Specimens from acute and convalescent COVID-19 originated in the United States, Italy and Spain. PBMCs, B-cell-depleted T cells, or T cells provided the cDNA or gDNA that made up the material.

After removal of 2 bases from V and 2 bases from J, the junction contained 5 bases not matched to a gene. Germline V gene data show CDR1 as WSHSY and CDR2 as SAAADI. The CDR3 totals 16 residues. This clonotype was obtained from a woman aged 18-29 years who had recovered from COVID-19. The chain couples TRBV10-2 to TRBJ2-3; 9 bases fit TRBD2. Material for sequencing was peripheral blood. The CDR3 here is CASSEILAGFTDTQYF. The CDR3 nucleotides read TGCGCCAGCAGTGAGATACTAGCGGGTTTCACAGATACGCAGTATTTT.